This passage covers 5 T cell receptor beta chains from one sample sequenced in a study of blood T cell repertoires in COVID-19. Data came from immunoSEQ multiplex PCR; TCRdb stores just in-frame clones and leaves some out. The data show 150,000 to 200,000 clones, approximately 79% seen once. The specimen was peripheral blood. These receptors were collected from a middle-aged man who had recovered from COVID-19.

The chain joins TRBV24-1 to TRBJ1-2; 12 bases agree with TRBD1. The CDR3 is made up of 17 amino acids. Germline CDR1 reads KGHDR; CDR2 reads SFDVKD. J gave up 5 bases and V 3 bases, and 9 bases lay outside the gene matches. The CDR3 loop reads CATSDPQGGQGAYGYTF. CDR3 nucleotide sequence: TGTGCCACCAGTGATCCACAGGGGGGACAGGGGGCATATGGCTACACCTTC.

V is TRBV11-3 and J is TRBJ2-5; 8 bases agree with TRBD1. V trimming: 6 bases; J trimming: 5 bases; junction bases outside the gene matches: 11. From germline, CDR1 is SGHNT and CDR2 YENEEA. CDR3 length: 15 amino acids. CDR3 sequence reads: CASSQGQGLTETQYF. The CDR3 coding sequence is TGTGCCAGCAGTCAAGGACAGGGTTTAACGGAGACCCAGTACTTC.

The genes are TRBV20-1 and TRBJ2-3, with 8 bases fitting TRBD2. The CDR3 totals 19 residues. V was pared by 3 bases and J by 1 base, with 18 bases of the junction left unmatched. In germline, CDR1 is DFQATT, CDR2 SNEGSKA (reference sequence). CDR3 sequence: CSASNFREGRGLRTDTQYF. In DNA, the CDR3 is TGCAGTGCTAGTAACTTCCGGGAGGGCCGAGGTTTGCGCACAGATACGCAGTATTTT.

The chain carries TRBV11-3 and TRBJ2-1; TRBD2 matches 11 bases. Germline trimming cut 4 bases from V and 2 bases from J; bases unmatched to any gene: 1. The germline V gene has CDR1 SGHNT and CDR2 YENEEA. The CDR3 sequence is 15 residues long. The CDR3 region is CASSSLAGAYNEQFF. The CDR3 bases are TGTGCCAGCAGCTCACTAGCGGGGGCCTACAATGAGCAGTTCTTC.

In nucleotides, the CDR3 is TGTGCCAGCAGCCAACCCAGGGGCGAGCAGTACTTC. Protein product: CASSQPRGEQYF. This rearrangement joins TRBV3-1 (or the pseudogene TRBV3-2) to TRBJ2-7; tentatively, D is TRBD1 (6 bases). Germline CDR1 is LGHDT and CDR2 is YNNKEL (reference sequence). Trimming stripped 2 bases from V and 6 bases from J, with 8 bases between. This CDR3 contains 12 residues.